These T cell receptor beta chains were read from a single sample in a study of blood T cells in healthy people across ages. TCRdb re-called the 5' RACE reads with MiXCR, one entry per CDR3 protein. The sample comprises approximately 1.5 million distinct CDR3 sequences, 34% of which are singletons, and about 11% rests with the top ten. Sequenced material: blood. The receptors here all came from a woman aged 25 to 39 in good health. Both conserved end residues are part of each CDR3. Fields, in order: D gene, V gene, clone size, J gene, CDR3 DNA, CDR3 protein. A D gene is named only where the DNA matches it firmly. Some rows have no size entry. The others give once, few or many, or a class for an expanded clone.

TRBD1	TRBV7-2	-	TRBJ2-4	TGTGCCAGCAGCTTAAGGGGACAGGCCAAAAACATTCAGTACTTC	CASSLRGQAKNIQYF
TRBD2	TRBV27	-	TRBJ2-7	TGTGCCAGCAGTTGTAGCGGGAGTAGCTACGAGCAGTACTTC	CASSCSGSSYEQYF
TRBD2	TRBV2	-	TRBJ2-1	TGTGCCAGCAGTGGACTAGCGTCCTTCGATGAGCAGTTCTTC	CASSGLASFDEQFF
TRBD1	TRBV24-1	many	TRBJ2-1	TGTGCCACCAGTGGCGGTGGCGGGACAGGAGAGCAGTTCTTC	CATSGGGGTGEQFF
-	TRBV6-2/TRBV6-3	few	TRBJ2-5	TGTGCCAGCAGTTATCGAAGACAAGAGACCCAGTACTTC	CASSYRRQETQYF
TRBD1	TRBV18	-	TRBJ1-6	TGTGCCAGCTCACCCCAGGACAGGGGTAATTCACCCCTCCACTTT	CASSPQDRGNSPLHF
-	TRBV3-1	few	TRBJ2-7	TGTGCCAGCAGCCAAGAACGTGGGGGAGCCGCTTACGAGCAGTACTTC	CASSQERGGAAYEQYF
-	TRBV4-1	many	TRBJ2-3	TGCGCCAGCAGCCAAGCCCTAGCGCTAGATACGCAGTATTTT	CASSQALALDTQYF
-	TRBV4-2	few	TRBJ1-2	TGTGCCAGCAGCCAAGAGCGAGGCTACACCTTC	CASSQERGYTF
-	TRBV30	-	TRBJ2-1	TGTGCCTGGAGTGACCCCGGTGAGCAGTTCTTC	CAWSDPGEQFF
-	TRBV11-2	-	TRBJ1-1	TGTGCCAGCAGTTACCGGTACATGAACACTGAAGCTTTCTTT	CASSYRYMNTEAFF
TRBD1	TRBV5-8	few	TRBJ2-5	TGTGCCAGCAGCTTCGGCAGGGGGCCGGAGACCCAGTACTTC	CASSFGRGPETQYF
-	TRBV12-3/TRBV12-4	many	TRBJ2-7	TGTGCCAGCAGTTTCGCGCGAGCCTACGAGCAGTACTTC	CASSFARAYEQYF
-	TRBV20-1	few	TRBJ2-4	TGCAGTGCTAGTTGGCAGGGGGGGGCTGCCAAAAACATTCAGTACTTC	CSASWQGGAAKNIQYF
TRBD1	TRBV29-1	-	TRBJ2-1	TGCAGCGTTGAAACATGGACAGGGGCCTACAATGAGCAGTTCTTC	CSVETWTGAYNEQFF
-	TRBV7-9	-	TRBJ1-2	TGTGCCAGCAGCTCATCTAACAGGGAAAGCTATGGCTACACCTTC	CASSSSNRESYGYTF
TRBD2	TRBV20-1	few	TRBJ2-3	TGCAGTGCTCTCCTCCCTAGCGGGTGGGCAGATACGCAGTATTTT	CSALLPSGWADTQYF
-	TRBV5-6	-	TRBJ2-1	TGTGCCAGCAGGATTAGCGGAGACTACAATGAGCAGTTCTTC	CASRISGDYNEQFF
-	TRBV6-6	many	TRBJ2-7	TGTGCCAGCAGTTACCCACAAAACGAGCAGTACTTC	CASSYPQNEQYF
TRBD2	TRBV7-2	-	TRBJ2-2	TGTGCCAGCAGCCCTTGGTGGACTAGCGGTAACACCGGGGAGCTGTTTTTT	CASSPWWTSGNTGELFF
TRBD1	TRBV15	many	TRBJ2-5	TGTGCCACCAGCAGAGATGACAGGGGCCTCCAAGAGACCCAGTACTTC	CATSRDDRGLQETQYF
-	TRBV18	-	TRBJ2-3	TGTGCCAGCTCACAACTGCTTCCCGGGAACGCAGATACGCAGTATTTT	CASSQLLPGNADTQYF
TRBD1	TRBV5-5	-	TRBJ2-7	TGTGCCAGCAATTTACAGGGGGCGGGCTCCTACGAGCAGTACTTC	CASNLQGAGSYEQYF
-	TRBV20-1	-	TRBJ1-5	TGCAGTGCTAGAGATCTTGGGGGTTTCAATCAGCCCCAGCATTTT	CSARDLGGFNQPQHF
TRBD1	TRBV7-2	-	TRBJ1-2	TGTGCCAGCAGCCCCCGACAGGGGGAGGACTATGGCTACACCTTC	CASSPRQGEDYGYTF
-	TRBV27	-	TRBJ2-3	TGTGCCAGCAGTTTAAGTCACAGGGTAATGGATACGCAGTATTTT	CASSLSHRVMDTQYF
TRBD2	TRBV7-9	few	TRBJ2-1	TGTGCCAGCAGCTGGGCAGCGGGGGGCTCCTACAATGAGCAGTTCTTC	CASSWAAGGSYNEQFF
TRBD1	TRBV5-5	few	TRBJ1-2	TGTGCCAGCAGCCCAGGGACAGGGAATCTCTATGGCTACACCTTC	CASSPGTGNLYGYTF
TRBD1	TRBV11-2	few	TRBJ1-6	TGTGCCAGCAGCCGGGACAGCCTAGGAAATAATTCACCCCTCCACTTT	CASSRDSLGNNSPLHF
-	TRBV7-2	-	TRBJ2-3	TGTGCCAGCAGAAGGGGGATTAGCACAGATACGCAGTATTTT	CASRRGISTDTQYF